The entry below gives a single T cell receptor (beta chain) sequence along with its context. Its specificity is not known. The CDR3 extends over 12 amino acids. This sample is part of a study of T cell responses to AZD1222 COVID-19 vaccine. Findings of the study overall: Only six people who got AZD1222 tested seropositive at baseline.

Measured with immunoSEQ multiplex PCR; TCRdb has only the in-frame clones, and not every one. The sample holds some 120,000 clones, about 90% seen once. This sample comprised peripheral blood, obtained on day 0 of AZD1222 vaccination. The clonotype was recovered from an adult in good health. The rearrangement joins TRBV7-5 to TRBJ1-5; the DNA was not compared with TRBD1, the D call given in the table. TRBV7-5 is deemed a pseudogene. CDR3 residues: CVRSTRNQPQHF. DNA of the CDR3: TGTGTCAGAAGCACCAGGAACCAGCCCCAGCATTTT.